This T cell receptor (beta chain) was documented in a study of CD8+CD57+ T cells in acquired aplastic anemia. Looking at the study overall: When averaged, DNA from sorted CD4+ and CD8+ cells came to 3 to 4 ug. In CD4+ cells, healthy donors produced an average of around 11 million reads. Broader study findings: Some 28 sequences, all CD8+ CDR3, were shared between patients and controls.

About this clonotype: The antigen remains undetermined.

Germline V gene data show CDR1 as SGHDN and CDR2 as FVKESK. V was trimmed by 0 bases and J by 5 bases, leaving 13 bases between them. The CDR3 totals 15 residues. Genomic DNA templated the TCR beta VDJ and CDR3 profiling. Each CDR3 protein is one row after TCRdb ran MiXCR on the reads. The sample records over 150,000 distinct CDR3 sequences, approximately 49% being singletons. The rearrangement uses TRBV14 and TRBJ1-1, with D perhaps TRBD1 (6 bases). This TCR came from a human donor in good health, serving as a control. Specimen: sorted CD4+, CD8+, or CD8+CD57+ T cells (not recorded which) from PBMCs. CDR3 nucleotide sequence: TGTGCCAGCAGCCAAGAGTTACAGGGAAGGACTGAAGCTTTCTTT. Its protein is CASSQELQGRTEAFF.